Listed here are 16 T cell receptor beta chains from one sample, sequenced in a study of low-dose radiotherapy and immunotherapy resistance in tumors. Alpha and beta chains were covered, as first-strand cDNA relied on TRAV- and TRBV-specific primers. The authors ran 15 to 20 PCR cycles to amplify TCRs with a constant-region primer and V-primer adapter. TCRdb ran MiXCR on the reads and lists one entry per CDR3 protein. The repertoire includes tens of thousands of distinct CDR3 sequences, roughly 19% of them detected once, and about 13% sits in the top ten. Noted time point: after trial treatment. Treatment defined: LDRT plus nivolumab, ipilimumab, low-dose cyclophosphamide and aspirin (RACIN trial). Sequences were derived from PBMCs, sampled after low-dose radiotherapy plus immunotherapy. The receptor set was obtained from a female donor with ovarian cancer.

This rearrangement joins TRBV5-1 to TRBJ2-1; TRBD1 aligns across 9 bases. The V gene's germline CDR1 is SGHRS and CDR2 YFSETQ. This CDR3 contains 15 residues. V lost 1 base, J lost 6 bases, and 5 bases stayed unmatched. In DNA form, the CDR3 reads TGCGCCAGCAGCTTGTTACAGGGGGCGAGCAATGAGCAGTTCTTC. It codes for CASSLLQGASNEQFF.

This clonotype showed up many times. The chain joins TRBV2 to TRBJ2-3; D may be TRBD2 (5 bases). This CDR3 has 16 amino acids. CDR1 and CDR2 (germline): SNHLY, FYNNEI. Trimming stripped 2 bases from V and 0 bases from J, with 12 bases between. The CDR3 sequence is CASSELLAISTDTQYF. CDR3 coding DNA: TGTGCCAGCAGTGAATTGCTAGCAATAAGCACAGATACGCAGTATTTT.

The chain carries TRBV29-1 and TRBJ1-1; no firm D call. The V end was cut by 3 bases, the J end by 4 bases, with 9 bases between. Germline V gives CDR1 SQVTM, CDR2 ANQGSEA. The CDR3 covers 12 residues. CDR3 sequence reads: CSVDKGPTEAFF. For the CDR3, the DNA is TGCAGCGTTGATAAGGGTCCCACTGAAGCTTTCTTT.

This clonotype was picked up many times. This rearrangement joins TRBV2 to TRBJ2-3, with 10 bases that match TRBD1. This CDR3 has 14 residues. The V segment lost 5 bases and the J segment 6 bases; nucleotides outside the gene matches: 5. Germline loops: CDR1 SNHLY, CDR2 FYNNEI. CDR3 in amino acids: CASSTGTGADTQYF. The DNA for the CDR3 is TGTGCCAGCAGTACCGGGACAGGGGCCGATACGCAGTATTTT.

In DNA form, the CDR3 reads TGTGCCAGCTCACGCGTGGCTGGCAATGAGCAGTTCTTC. Residues: CASSRVAGNEQFF. The chain has TRBV18 and TRBJ2-1; D is uncertain. V was clipped by 4 bases and J by 6 bases, with 10 bases between them. Germline CDR1 is KGHSH and CDR2 is LQKENI. The length of the CDR3 is 13 residues.

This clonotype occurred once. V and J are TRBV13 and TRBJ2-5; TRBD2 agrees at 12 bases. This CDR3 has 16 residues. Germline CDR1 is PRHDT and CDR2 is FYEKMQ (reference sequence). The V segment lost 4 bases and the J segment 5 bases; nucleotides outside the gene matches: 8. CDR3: CASSSWLAGGPETQYF. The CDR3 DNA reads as TGTGCCAGCAGCTCCTGGCTAGCGGGGGGGCCGGAGACCCAGTACTTC.

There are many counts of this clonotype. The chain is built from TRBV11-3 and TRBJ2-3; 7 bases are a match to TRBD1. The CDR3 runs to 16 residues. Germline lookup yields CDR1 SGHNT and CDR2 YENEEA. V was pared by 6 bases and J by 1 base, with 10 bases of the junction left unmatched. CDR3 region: CASSPGIGGRTDTQYF. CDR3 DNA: TGTGCCAGCAGTCCAGGGATAGGGGGCCGCACAGATACGCAGTATTTT.

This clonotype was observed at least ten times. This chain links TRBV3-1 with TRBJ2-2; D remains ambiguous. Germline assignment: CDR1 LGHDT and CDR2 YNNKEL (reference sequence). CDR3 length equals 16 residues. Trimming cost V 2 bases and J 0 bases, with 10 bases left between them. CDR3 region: CASSQSSNANTGELFF. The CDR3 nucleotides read TGTGCCAGCAGCCAATCCTCTAACGCGAACACCGGGGAGCTGTTTTTT.

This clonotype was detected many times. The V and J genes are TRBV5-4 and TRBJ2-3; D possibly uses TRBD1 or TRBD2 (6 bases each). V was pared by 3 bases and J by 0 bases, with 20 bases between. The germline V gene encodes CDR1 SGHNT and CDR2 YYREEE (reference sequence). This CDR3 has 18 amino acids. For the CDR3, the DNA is TGTGCCAGCAGCTCCCCGAAAAAGGGGGGCATTAGCACAGATACGCAGTATTTT. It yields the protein CASSSPKKGGISTDTQYF. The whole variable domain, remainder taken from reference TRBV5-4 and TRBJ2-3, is ETGVTQSPTHLIKTRGQQVTLRCSSQSGHNTVSWYQQALGQGPQFIFQYYREEENGRGNFPPRFSGLQFPNYSSELNVNALELDDSALYLCASSSPKKGGISTDTQYFGPGTRLTVL.

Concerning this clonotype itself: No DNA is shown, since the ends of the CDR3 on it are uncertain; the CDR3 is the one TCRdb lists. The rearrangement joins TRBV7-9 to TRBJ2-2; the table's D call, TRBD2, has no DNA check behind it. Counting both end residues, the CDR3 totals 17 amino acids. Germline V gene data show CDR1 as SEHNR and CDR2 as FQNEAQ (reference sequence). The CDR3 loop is CASRQPGLANTGELFFF.

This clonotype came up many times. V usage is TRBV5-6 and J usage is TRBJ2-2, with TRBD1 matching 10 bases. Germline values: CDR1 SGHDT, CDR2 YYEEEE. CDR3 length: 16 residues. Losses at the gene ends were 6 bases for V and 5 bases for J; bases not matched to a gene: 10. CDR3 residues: CASTDDRGRMTGELFF. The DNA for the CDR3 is TGTGCCAGCACCGACGACAGGGGGCGAATGACCGGGGAGCTGTTTTTT.

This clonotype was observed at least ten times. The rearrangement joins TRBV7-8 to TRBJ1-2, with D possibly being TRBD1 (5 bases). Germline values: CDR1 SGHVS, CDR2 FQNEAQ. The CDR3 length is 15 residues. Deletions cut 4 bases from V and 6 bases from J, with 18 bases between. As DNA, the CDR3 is TGTGCCAGCAGCTCATTCAGGGACTCTTACGATGGCTACACCTTC. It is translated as CASSSFRDSYDGYTF.

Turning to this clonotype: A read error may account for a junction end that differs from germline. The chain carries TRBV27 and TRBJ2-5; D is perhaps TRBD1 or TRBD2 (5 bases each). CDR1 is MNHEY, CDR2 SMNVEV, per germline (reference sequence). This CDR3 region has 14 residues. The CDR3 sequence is CASGLSWGRETQYF. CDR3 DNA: TGTGCCAGCGGTTTGTCATGGGGGAGAGAGACCCAGTACTTC.

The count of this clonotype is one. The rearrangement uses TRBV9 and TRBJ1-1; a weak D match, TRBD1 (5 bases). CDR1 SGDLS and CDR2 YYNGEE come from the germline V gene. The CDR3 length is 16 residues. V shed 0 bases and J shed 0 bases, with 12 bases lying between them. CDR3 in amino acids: CASSVGQSGMNTEAFF. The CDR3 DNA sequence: TGTGCCAGCAGCGTAGGACAGAGCGGCATGAACACTGAAGCTTTCTTT.

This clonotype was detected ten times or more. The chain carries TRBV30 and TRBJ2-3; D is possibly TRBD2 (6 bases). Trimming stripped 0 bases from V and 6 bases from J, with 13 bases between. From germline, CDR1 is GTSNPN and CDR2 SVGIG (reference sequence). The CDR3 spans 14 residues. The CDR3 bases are TGTGCCTGGAGTGTTGCGGGGCCGGGGGATACGCAGTATTTT. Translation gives CAWSVAGPGDTQYF. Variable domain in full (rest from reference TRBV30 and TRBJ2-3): SQTIHQWPATLVQPVGSPLSLECTVEGTSNPNLYWYRQAAGRGLQLLFYSVGIGQISSEVPQNLSASRPQDRQFILSSKKLLLSDSGFYLCAWSVAGPGDTQYFGPGTRLTVL.

The CDR3, as DNA: TGTGCCAGCAGTTTATGGGACGCCGAGCAGTACTTC. Protein sequence: CASSLWDAEQYF. The chain carries TRBV28 and TRBJ2-7; no reliable D call. Trimming removed 0 bases from V and 6 bases from J, with 6 bases in between. CDR1 MDHEN and CDR2 SYDVKM come from the germline V gene. CDR3 size: 12 residues.